A single sample gave rise to the 22 T cell receptor beta chains below, sequenced in a study of T cell responses to AZD1222 COVID-19 vaccine. Here immunoSEQ multiplex PCR was the method, and the copy in TCRdb shows in-frame clones only, minus some. The sample shows roughly 140,000 clones, around 91% of them seen only once. The specimen was peripheral blood, collected 28 days after the second AZD1222 dose. The receptor set was obtained from an adult who received the AZD1222 COVID-19 vaccine.

J is TRBJ1-2 and V is TRBV11-2; a possible D gene is TRBD1 (5 bases). The CDR3 loop spans 16 amino acids. Per the germline V gene, CDR1 is SGHAT and CDR2 is FQNNGV. V lost 5 bases and J 5 bases, leaving 21 bases between the germline ends. For the CDR3, the DNA is TGTGCCAGCAGCAGACTTAATACAGGATACTTATATGGCTACACCTTC. Translating it yields CASSRLNTGYLYGYTF. Complete variable domain (other parts from reference TRBV11-2 and TRBJ1-2): EAGVAQSPRYKIIEKRQSVAFWCNPISGHATLYWYQQILGQGPKLLIQFQNNGVVDDSQLPKDRFSAERLKGVDSTLKIQPAKLEDSAVYLCASSRLNTGYLYGYTFGSGTRLTVV.

The V and J genes are TRBV7-6 and TRBJ2-7; D may be TRBD2 (6 bases). Per germline, CDR1 SGHVS and CDR2 FNYEAQ. The CDR3 totals 15 residues. V lost 5 bases and J lost 3, with 17 bases in between. CDR3 protein: CASSPSAGPLYEQYF. CDR3 DNA sequence: TGTGCCAGCAGCCCCTCGGCGGGACCACTCTACGAGCAGTACTTC.

The genes are TRBV3-1 (or the pseudogene TRBV3-2) and TRBJ2-1; 7 bases line up with TRBD2. The V segment lost 4 bases and the J segment 1 base; nucleotides outside the gene matches: 1. CDR3 length: 14 amino acids. Germline lookup yields CDR1 LGHDT and CDR2 YNNKEL (reference sequence). The CDR3 spells CASSRGRSYNEQFF. The DNA for the CDR3 is TGTGCCAGCAGCCGCGGGAGATCCTACAATGAGCAGTTCTTC.

The rearrangement links TRBV7-8 to TRBJ1-1; D remains ambiguous. Germline assignment: CDR1 SGHVS and CDR2 FQNEAQ. This CDR3 is 14 amino acids long. V lost 5 bases to trimming and J lost 3 bases, with 13 bases between them. The CDR3 sequence: CASSPREADTEAFF. CDR3 sequence (DNA): TGTGCCAGCAGCCCGAGGGAGGCGGACACTGAAGCTTTCTTT.

The DNA of the CDR3 is TGTGCCAGCAGTCCCGTCGTGGTTTTCAGTGAAGCTTTCTTT. The encoded protein is CASSPVVVFSEAFF. This chain uses TRBV6-5 with TRBJ1-1; D is ambiguous. Germline values: CDR1 MNHEY, CDR2 SVGAGI. This CDR3 contains 14 residues. V gave up 5 bases and J gave up 7 bases, with 17 bases separating them.

To note about this clone: Other DNA variants within this sample encode the same CDR3. The V and J genes are TRBV5-1 and TRBJ1-1; D remains unclear. The CDR3 loop spans 14 amino acids. The V gene lost 0 bases and the J gene lost 1 base, with 7 bases spanning the gap. CDR1 is SGHRS and CDR2 is YFSETQ in the germline V gene. Written as DNA, the CDR3 is TGCGCCAGCAGCTTGGGCGGCGGGAACACTGAAGCTTTCTTT. Its protein is CASSLGGGNTEAFF.

This CDR3 is CASSSLLVSPLHF. CDR3 in DNA: TGTGCCAGCAGTTCCCTTTTGGTTTCACCCCTCCACTTT. The rearrangement uses TRBV27 and TRBJ1-6; unclear D gene. The CDR3 runs 13 residues. Germline CDR1 reads MNHEY; CDR2 reads SMNVEV (reference sequence). Trimming cost V 4 bases and J 9 bases, with 10 bases left between them.

The V and J genes are TRBV3-1 (or the pseudogene TRBV3-2) and TRBJ1-1; D gene ambiguous. V was cut by 0 bases and J by 3 bases, with 8 bases left in between. The CDR3 covers 14 residues. Germline V gene data show CDR1 as LGHDT and CDR2 as YNNKEL (reference sequence). The DNA of the CDR3 is TGTGCCAGCAGCCAAGATTTGCGGGACACTGAAGCTTTCTTT. Its protein is CASSQDLRDTEAFF.

This chain uses TRBV7-8 with TRBJ1-1; D uncertain. The CDR3 has 13 amino acids. The V and J ends lost 8 bases and 5 bases respectively, with 15 bases between them. CDR1 and CDR2 (germline): SGHVS, FQNEAQ. The CDR3 is CASALMPGTEAFF. CDR3 DNA sequence: TGTGCCAGCGCATTGATGCCGGGGACTGAAGCTTTCTTT.

The chain combines TRBV21-1 with TRBJ1-3. TRBV21-1 represents a pseudogene. CDR3 length equals 15 residues. For the CDR3, the DNA is TGTGCCAGCAGCAAAGTCCGGGGTACTGGAAACACCATATATTTT. This codes for CASSKVRGTGNTIYF.

This chain connects TRBV29-1 to TRBJ2-5; 7 bases align to TRBD2. In germline, CDR1 is SQVTM, CDR2 ANQGSEA. The V and J ends lost 6 bases and 4 bases, in that order; junction bases with no gene match: 5. The CDR3 runs 12 residues. In nucleotides, the CDR3 is TGCAGCGTGGGGGGGATGGGAGAGACCCAGTACTTC. It specifies CSVGGMGETQYF.

The J gene is TRBJ2-5, the V gene TRBV28; 7 bases line up with TRBD1. CDR1 is MDHEN, CDR2 SYDVKM, per germline. The CDR3 has 13 residues. With 5 bases clipped from V and 4 bases from J, the junction kept 4 bases outside the gene matches. The CDR3, as DNA: TGTGCCAGCAGTCGGGGACAGTCAGAGACCCAGTACTTC. Protein product: CASSRGQSETQYF.

This clone was observed once. The chain links TRBV27 to TRBJ2-2; 7 bases align to TRBD1. After removal of 4 bases from V and 7 bases from J, the junction contained 15 bases not matched to a gene. From germline, CDR1 is MNHEY and CDR2 SMNVEV (reference sequence). The CDR3 totals 17 residues. The CDR3 sequence: CASSSIDRDPYGGELFF. The CDR3 DNA reads TGTGCCAGCAGTTCCATCGACAGGGATCCCTACGGCGGGGAGCTGTTTTTT.

The chain recombines TRBV12-3 or TRBV12-4 with TRBJ2-1; no clear D. V was trimmed by 7 bases and J by 5 bases, leaving 6 bases between them. The CDR3 covers 11 residues. The CDR3 DNA is TGTGCCAGCATGTCCGACAATGAGCAGTTCTTC. Residues: CASMSDNEQFF.

This clone is a singleton in its sample. The chain combines TRBV7-2 with TRBJ1-2; D is ambiguous. CDR3 length: 14 amino acids. Germline V CDR1 and CDR2: SGHTA, FQGNSA. Between the trimmed V and J ends, which lost 4 bases and 2 bases, there was a span of 11 bases. The CDR3 region has the DNA TGTGCCAGCAGCTCCGCGCTTCTAAACTATGGCTACACCTTC. Translation: CASSSALLNYGYTF.

This chain links TRBV10-2 with TRBJ2-2, with D tentatively TRBD2 (6 bases). V was trimmed by 4 bases and J by 7 bases, leaving 10 bases between them. The germline CDR1 and CDR2 sequences are WSHSY and SAAADI. This CDR3 contains 13 residues. The CDR3 DNA follows: TGCGCCAGCAGTGGGGGGGTCAGCGGGGAGCTGTTTTTT. Translation: CASSGGVSGELFF.

The genes are TRBV7-2 and TRBJ1-1, with D hard to call. Germline lookup yields CDR1 SGHTA and CDR2 FQGNSA. The CDR3 has 15 residues. Between the trimmed V and J ends, which lost 0 bases and 14 bases, there was a span of 22 bases. CDR3 protein: CASSLALGPLVFLFF. CDR3 nucleotides: TGTGCCAGCAGCTTAGCGCTCGGACCTCTCGTTTTTCTCTTCTTT.

CDR3 nucleotides: TGTGCCTGGAGTCGAGACAGCGGCGATGAGCAGTTCTTC. Protein sequence: CAWSRDSGDEQFF. The gene calls are TRBV30 and TRBJ2-1, with D perhaps given as TRBD1 or TRBD2 (5 bases each). The length of the CDR3 is 13 residues. V lost 2 bases and J lost 8, with 13 bases in between. Germline V gene data show CDR1 as GTSNPN and CDR2 as SVGIG (reference sequence).

This clone has just one count. This sequence joins TRBV18 and TRBJ1-1; D is perhaps TRBD1 (6 bases). The V gene lost 2 bases and the J gene lost 1 base, with 14 bases spanning the gap. Germline-derived CDR1 and CDR2 are KGHSH and LQKENI. The length of the CDR3 is 16 residues. CDR3 residues: CASSPTGRGGNTEAFF. Here the CDR3 DNA reads TGTGCCAGCTCACCAACAGGCAGGGGAGGGAACACTGAAGCTTTCTTT.

The chain employs TRBV5-5 and TRBJ2-1; no clear D gene. CDR1 is SGHKS and CDR2 is YYEKEE in the germline V gene (reference sequence). CDR3 length: 13 amino acids. Trimming took 3 bases from V and 0 from J, leaving 4 bases between them. The CDR3 sequence: CASSSNSYNEQFF. CDR3 DNA: TGTGCCAGCAGCTCCAACTCCTACAATGAGCAGTTCTTC. Full variable domain (remainder filled in from reference TRBV5-5 and TRBJ2-1): DAGVTQSPTHLIKTRGQQVTLRCSPISGHKSVSWYQQVLGQGPQFIFQYYEKEERGRGNFPDRFSARQFPNYSSELNVNALLLGDSALYLCASSSNSYNEQFFGPGTRLTVL.

This chain links TRBV18 with TRBJ2-5, with D unresolved. The CDR3 sequence is 14 residues long. CDR1 KGHSH and CDR2 LQKENI come from the germline V gene. Trimming cost V 0 bases and J 1 base, with 6 bases left between them. The chain's CDR3 is CASSPPSTQETQYF. DNA of the CDR3: TGTGCCAGCTCACCACCGAGCACCCAAGAGACCCAGTACTTC. The full variable domain, rest sourced from reference TRBV18 and TRBJ2-5, is NAGVMQNPRHLVRRRGQEARLRCSPMKGHSHVYWYRQLPEEGLKFMVYLQKENIIDESGMPKERFSAEFPKEGPSILRIQQVVRGDSAAYFCASSPPSTQETQYFGPGTRLLVL.

This sequence joins TRBV7-9 and TRBJ2-1; D is undetermined. Germline V gene lookup returns CDR1 SEHNR and CDR2 FQNEAQ (reference sequence). The CDR3 covers 14 residues. V was shortened by 1 base and J by 0 bases, with 4 bases between the two germline ends. The CDR3, as DNA: TGTGCCAGCAGCTTAGGCAACTCCTACAATGAGCAGTTCTTC. Translating it yields CASSLGNSYNEQFF.